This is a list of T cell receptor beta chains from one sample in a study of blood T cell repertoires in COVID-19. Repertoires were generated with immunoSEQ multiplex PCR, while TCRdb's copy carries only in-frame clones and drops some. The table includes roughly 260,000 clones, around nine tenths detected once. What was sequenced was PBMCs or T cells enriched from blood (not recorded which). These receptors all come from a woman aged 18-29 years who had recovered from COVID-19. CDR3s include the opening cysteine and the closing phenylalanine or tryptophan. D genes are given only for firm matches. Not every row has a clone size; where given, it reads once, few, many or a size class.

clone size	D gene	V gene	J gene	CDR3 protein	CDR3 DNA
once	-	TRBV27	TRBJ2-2	CASSLRGWTGPTGELFF	TGTGCCAGCAGTTTACGGGGGTGGACAGGCCCCACCGGGGAGCTGTTTTTT
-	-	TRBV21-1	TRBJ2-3	CASWIPGLAGADTQYF	TGTGCCAGCTGGATTCCGGGACTAGCGGGAGCAGATACGCAGTATTTT
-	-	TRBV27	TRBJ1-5	CASGQPFQPQHF	TGTGCCAGCGGACAGCCTTTTCAGCCCCAGCATTTT
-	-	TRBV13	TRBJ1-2	CASNPRGGRGYTF	TGTGCCAGCAACCCCCGGGGGGGTCGGGGCTACACCTTC
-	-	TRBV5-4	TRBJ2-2	CASSLKAAGDTGELFF	TGTGCCAGCAGCTTGAAGGCTGCAGGGGACACCGGGGAGCTGTTTTTT
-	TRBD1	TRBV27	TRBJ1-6	CASRLDLGQASSPLHF	TGTGCCAGCAGACTCGATCTGGGACAGGCTTCTTCACCCCTCCACTTT
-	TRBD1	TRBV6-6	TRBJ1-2	CASSNPWDRGLYGYTF	TGTGCCAGCAGCAATCCTTGGGACAGGGGGCTGTATGGCTACACCTTC
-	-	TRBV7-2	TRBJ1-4	CASSLGEREKLFF	TGTGCCAGCAGCTTAGGGGAGAGGGAAAAACTGTTTTTT
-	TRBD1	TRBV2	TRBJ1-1	CASTGQGNTEAFF	TGTGCCAGCACTGGACAGGGGAACACTGAAGCTTTCTTT
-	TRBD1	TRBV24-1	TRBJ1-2	CATSDSLGQGGIYGYTF	TGTGCCACCAGTGATTCCCTGGGACAGGGGGGAATCTATGGCTACACCTTC
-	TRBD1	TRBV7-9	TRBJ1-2	CASSLLRDRVNGYTF	TGTGCCAGCAGCCTTCTCCGGGACAGGGTAAATGGCTACACCTTC
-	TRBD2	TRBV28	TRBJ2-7	CASSLTGGREKQYF	TGTGCCAGCAGTTTAACGGGGGGAAGGGAAAAGCAGTACTTC
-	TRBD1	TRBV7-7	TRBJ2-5	CASSPRDRGETQYF	TGTGCTAGCAGCCCCCGGGACAGGGGAGAGACCCAGTACTTC
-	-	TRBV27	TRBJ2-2	CASRPMLNTGELFF	TGTGCCAGCAGACCGATGCTAAACACCGGGGAGCTGTTTTTT
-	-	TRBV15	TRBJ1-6	CATRTRQTNNSPLHF	TGTGCCACCAGGACGAGACAGACCAATAATTCACCCCTCCACTTT
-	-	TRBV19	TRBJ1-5	CASSIPSGFNQPQHF	TGTGCCAGTAGTATCCCGTCGGGGTTCAATCAGCCCCAGCATTTT
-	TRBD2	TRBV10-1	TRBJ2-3	CASSGTSGRTDTQYF	TGCGCCAGCAGCGGGACTAGCGGGAGGACAGATACGCAGTATTTT
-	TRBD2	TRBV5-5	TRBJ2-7	CASRGGDLYEQYF	TGTGCCAGTCGGGGAGGGGACCTCTACGAGCAGTACTTC
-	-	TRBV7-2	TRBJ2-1	CASSSGTYMYNEQFF	TGTGCCAGCAGCTCCGGGACTTACATGTACAATGAGCAGTTCTTC
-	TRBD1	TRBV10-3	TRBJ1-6	CAISPGQGTSPLHF	TGTGCCATCAGTCCGGGACAGGGAACTTCACCCCTCCACTTT
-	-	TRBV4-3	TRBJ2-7	CASSQERLGQSYEQYF	TGCGCCAGCAGCCAAGAGCGGCTAGGACAGTCCTACGAGCAGTACTTC
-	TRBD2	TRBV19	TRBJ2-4	CASSRAGGGLDIQYF	TGTGCCAGTAGTAGGGCGGGAGGGGGTCTGGACATTCAGTACTTC
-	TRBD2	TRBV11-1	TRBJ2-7	CASSLVAGGEQYF	TGTGCCAGCAGCTTAGTGGCGGGGGGCGAGCAGTACTTC
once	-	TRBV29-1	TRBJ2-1	CSAYRGNEQFF	TGCAGCGCCTACCGGGGGAATGAGCAGTTCTTC
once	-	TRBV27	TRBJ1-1	CASSLTRGEAFF	TGTGCCAGCAGTTTAACCCGAGGAGAAGCTTTCTTT
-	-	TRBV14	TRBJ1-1	CASSPLGGVDTEAFF	TGTGCCAGCAGCCCCCTTGGGGGGGTCGACACTGAAGCTTTCTTT
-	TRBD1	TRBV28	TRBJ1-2	CASSSQGGGYGYTF	TGTGCCAGCAGTTCGCAGGGGGGTGGCTATGGCTACACCTTC
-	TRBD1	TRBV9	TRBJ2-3	CASDMGDRGSDTQYF	TGTGCCAGCGATATGGGGGACAGGGGATCAGATACGCAGTATTTT
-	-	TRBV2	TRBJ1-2	CASKVTVSSGYTF	TGTGCCAGCAAAGTTACAGTATCGTCCGGCTACACCTTC
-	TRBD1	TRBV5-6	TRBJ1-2	CASSWTGGELYGYTF	TGTGCCAGCAGCTGGACAGGGGGAGAACTCTATGGCTACACCTTC
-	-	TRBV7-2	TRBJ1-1	CASSLEAWRGDTEAFF	TGTGCCAGCAGCTTAGAGGCCTGGCGAGGAGACACTGAAGCTTTCTTT
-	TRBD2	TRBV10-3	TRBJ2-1	CAITGTSSYNEQFF	TGTGCCATCACCGGGACTAGCTCCTACAATGAGCAGTTCTTC
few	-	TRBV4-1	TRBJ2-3	CASSQNRGWTQYF	TGCGCCAGCAGCCAGAATCGGGGATGGACGCAGTATTTT
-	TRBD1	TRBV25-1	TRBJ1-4	CASRQQGATNEKLFF	TGTGCCAGCCGCCAACAGGGGGCAACTAATGAAAAACTGTTTTTT
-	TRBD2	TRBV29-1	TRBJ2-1	CSSLGREGNEQFF	TGCAGCTCCTTAGGGCGGGAGGGGAATGAGCAGTTCTTC
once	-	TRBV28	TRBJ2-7	CASSPKGDGTYPVYF	TGTGCCAGCAGCCCCAAGGGTGACGGGACATATCCGGTGTACTTC
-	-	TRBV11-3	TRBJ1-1	CASSARQLSTRIKTEAFF	TGTGCCAGCAGCGCTAGACAGTTGTCCACCCGGATTAAGACTGAAGCTTTCTTT
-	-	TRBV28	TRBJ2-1	CASSRGGARNEQFF	TGTGCCAGCAGTCGTGGAGGGGCCCGCAATGAGCAGTTCTTC
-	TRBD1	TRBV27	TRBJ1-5	CARPTGDANQPQHF	TGTGCCAGACCGACAGGGGACGCAAATCAGCCCCAGCATTTT
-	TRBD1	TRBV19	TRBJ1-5	CAVSPGDSQPQHF	TGTGCCGTTTCCCCGGGGGACAGTCAGCCCCAGCATTTT
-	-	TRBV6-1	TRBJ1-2	CASSEGGGYTF	TGTGCCAGCAGTGAAGGAGGTGGCTACACCTTC
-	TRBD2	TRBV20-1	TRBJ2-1	CSASRAGDLSYNEQFF	TGCAGTGCTAGTAGAGCGGGGGATCTCTCCTACAATGAGCAGTTCTTC
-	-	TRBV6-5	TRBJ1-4	CASSYSGVRRNEKLFF	TGTGCCAGCAGTTATTCGGGGGTCAGACGGAATGAAAAACTGTTTTTT
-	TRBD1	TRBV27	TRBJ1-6	CASSLRQGAGSSPLHF	TGTGCCAGCAGTCTTCGACAGGGTGCGGGATCTTCACCCCTCCACTTT
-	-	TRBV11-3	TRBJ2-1	CASSLDRPSSYNEQFF	TGTGCCAGCAGCTTAGACAGGCCCAGCTCCTACAATGAGCAGTTCTTC
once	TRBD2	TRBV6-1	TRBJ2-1	CASSVHLRLAGDGEQFF	TGTGCCAGCAGTGTCCACCTGAGACTAGCGGGAGATGGTGAGCAGTTCTTC
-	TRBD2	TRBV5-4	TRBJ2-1	CASSLVSAGGYYNEQFF	TGTGCCAGCAGCTTGGTGTCAGCGGGGGGCTACTACAATGAGCAGTTCTTC
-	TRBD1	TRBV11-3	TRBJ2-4	CASSGTEKNIQYF	TGTGCCAGCAGCGGGACAGAGAAAAACATTCAGTACTTC
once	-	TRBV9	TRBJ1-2	CASSVGRADYGYTF	TGTGCCAGCAGCGTAGGGAGGGCAGACTATGGCTACACCTTC
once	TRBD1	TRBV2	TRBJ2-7	CASSVDRGSYEQYF	TGTGCCAGCAGCGTAGACAGGGGGTCCTACGAGCAGTACTTC
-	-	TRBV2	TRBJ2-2	CASSEIASNTGELFF	TGTGCCAGCAGTGAAATAGCGTCGAACACCGGGGAGCTGTTTTTT
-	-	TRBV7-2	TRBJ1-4	CASSRSGEKLFF	TGTGCCAGCAGTCGTTCGGGTGAAAAACTGTTTTTT
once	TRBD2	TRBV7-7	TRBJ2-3	CASSESGGSTDTQYF	TGTGCTAGCAGCGAGAGCGGGGGCAGCACAGATACGCAGTATTTT
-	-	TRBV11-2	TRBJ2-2	CASSLSRNTGELFF	TGTGCCAGCAGCTTAAGCCGAAACACCGGGGAGCTGTTTTTT
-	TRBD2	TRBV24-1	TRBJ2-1	CATRGSGGGSYNEQFF	TGTGCCACCCGGGGTAGCGGGGGCGGCTCCTACAATGAGCAGTTCTTC
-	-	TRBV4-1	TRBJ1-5	CASSQEVVRQPQHF	TGCGCCAGCAGCCAAGAAGTAGTTCGGCAGCCCCAGCATTTT
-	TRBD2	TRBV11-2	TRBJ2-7	CASSLEGTSGRGEQYF	TGTGCCAGCAGCTTAGAAGGGACTAGCGGGCGGGGGGAGCAGTACTTC